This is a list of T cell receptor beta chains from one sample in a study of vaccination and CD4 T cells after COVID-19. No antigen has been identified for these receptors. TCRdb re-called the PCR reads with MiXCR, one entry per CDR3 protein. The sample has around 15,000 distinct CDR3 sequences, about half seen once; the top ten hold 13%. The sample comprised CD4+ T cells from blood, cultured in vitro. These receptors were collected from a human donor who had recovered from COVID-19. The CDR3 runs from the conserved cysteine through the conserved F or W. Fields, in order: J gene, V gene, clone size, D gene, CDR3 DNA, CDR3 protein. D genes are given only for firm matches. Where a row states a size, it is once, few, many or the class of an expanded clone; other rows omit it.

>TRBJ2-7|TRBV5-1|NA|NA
TGCGCCAGCAGCTACAGGGTTGGCGAGCAGTACTTC
CASSYRVGEQYF
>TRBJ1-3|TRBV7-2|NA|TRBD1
TGTGCCAGCAGCTCGGGGAACAGGGGAGGTTCGGACACCATATATTTT
CASSSGNRGGSDTIYF
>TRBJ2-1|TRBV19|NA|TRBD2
TGTGCCAGTAACCTTCCCGGGACTAGTGGGACAAATGAGCAGTTCTTC
CASNLPGTSGTNEQFF
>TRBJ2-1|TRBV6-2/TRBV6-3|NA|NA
TGTGCCAGCAGTCCAACAGATGCGGACTCCTACAATGAGCAGTTCTTC
CASSPTDADSYNEQFF
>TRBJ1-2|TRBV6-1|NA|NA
TGTGCCAGCAGTGAAAACGGGGGCAGTGGGGGCTACACCTTC
CASSENGGSGGYTF
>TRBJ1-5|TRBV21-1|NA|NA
TGTGCCAGCAGCAACAGGGGCCCTAATCAGCCCCAGCATTTT
CASSNRGPNQPQHF
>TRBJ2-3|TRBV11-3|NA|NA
TGTGCCAGCACCGGACGCGCTGGAGCAGATACGCAGTATTTT
CASTGRAGADTQYF
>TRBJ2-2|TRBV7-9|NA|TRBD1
TGTGCCAGCAGCTCGGGACAGTACACCGGGGAGCTGTTTTTT
CASSSGQYTGELFF
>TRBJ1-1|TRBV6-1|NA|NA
TGTGCCAGCAGTCCTACAGGGCCCTGGGGGGCTGAAGCTTTCTTT
CASSPTGPWGAEAFF
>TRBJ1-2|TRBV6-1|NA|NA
TGTGCCAGCAGCAGGACTAAACAAGGAAACTATGGCTACACCTTC
CASSRTKQGNYGYTF
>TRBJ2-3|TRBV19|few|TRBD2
TGTGCCACCAGGACTAGCGGAACCACAGATACGCAGTATTTT
CATRTSGTTDTQYF
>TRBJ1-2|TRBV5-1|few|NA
TGCGCCAGCAGCTTGGTTTCCGGGAGTGGCTACACCTTC
CASSLVSGSGYTF
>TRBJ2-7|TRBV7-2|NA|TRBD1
TGTGCCAGCAGCGCGACAGGGGTCCCGTACTTC
CASSATGVPYF
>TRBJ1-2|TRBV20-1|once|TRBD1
TGCAGTGCTAGAGCCCTACAGGGGCGCATCTATGGCTACACCTTC
CSARALQGRIYGYTF
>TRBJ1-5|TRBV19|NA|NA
TGTGCCAGTAGCCCAAGTACAGGGCACAATCAGCCCCAGCATTTT
CASSPSTGHNQPQHF
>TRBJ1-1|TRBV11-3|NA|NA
TGTGCCAGCAGCGGGCGGGCGGCTGAAGCTTTCTTT
CASSGRAAEAFF
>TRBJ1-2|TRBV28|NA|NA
TGTGCCAGCAGTTTGACGGCGGACTATGGCTACACCTTC
CASSLTADYGYTF
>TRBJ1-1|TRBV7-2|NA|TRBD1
TGTGCCAGCAGCCCCGACAGGGGGCGATACACTGAAGCTTTCTTT
CASSPDRGRYTEAFF
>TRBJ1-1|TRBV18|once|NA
TGTGCCAGCTCGCCGGAACTGAACACTGAAGCTTTCTTT
CASSPELNTEAFF
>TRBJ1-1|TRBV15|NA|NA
TGTGCCACCAGCAGAGATGGGGGTCTTCAGGGGGCTTTCTTT
CATSRDGGLQGAFF
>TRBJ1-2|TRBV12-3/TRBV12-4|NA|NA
TGTGCCAGCAGCCAGATGGGGGTAGGGGGCTACACCTTC
CASSQMGVGGYTF
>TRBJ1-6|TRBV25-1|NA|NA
TGTGCCAGCAGTTTTATGGGGGGAGCGGCCCTCCACTTT
CASSFMGGAALHF
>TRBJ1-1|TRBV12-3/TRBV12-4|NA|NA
TGTGCCAGCAGTTTAGGAAGGTCCGGGCTACCTACAGCTTTCTTT
CASSLGRSGLPTAFF